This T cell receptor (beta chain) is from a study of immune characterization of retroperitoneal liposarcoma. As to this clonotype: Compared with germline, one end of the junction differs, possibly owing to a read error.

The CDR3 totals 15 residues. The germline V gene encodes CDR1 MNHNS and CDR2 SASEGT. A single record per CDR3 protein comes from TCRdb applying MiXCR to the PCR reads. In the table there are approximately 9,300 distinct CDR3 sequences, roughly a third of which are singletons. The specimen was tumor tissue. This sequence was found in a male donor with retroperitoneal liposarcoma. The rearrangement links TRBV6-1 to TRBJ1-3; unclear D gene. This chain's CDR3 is CASSEAGRPGNTIDF. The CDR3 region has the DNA TGTGCCAGCAGTGAGGCGGGGAGACCTGGAAACACCATAGATTTT.